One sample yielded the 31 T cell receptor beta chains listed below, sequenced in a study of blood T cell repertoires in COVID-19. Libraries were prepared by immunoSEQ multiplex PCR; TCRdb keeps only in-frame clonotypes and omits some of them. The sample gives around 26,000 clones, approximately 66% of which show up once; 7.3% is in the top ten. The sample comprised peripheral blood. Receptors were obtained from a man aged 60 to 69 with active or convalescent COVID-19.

This CDR3 reads CASSGSTGHPNTEAFF. The CDR3 DNA reads TGTGCCAGCAGCGGATCGACGGGACACCCGAACACTGAAGCTTTCTTT. The V and J genes are TRBV9 and TRBJ1-1, with a possible D match to TRBD1 (6 bases). Germline lookup yields CDR1 SGDLS and CDR2 YYNGEE. This CDR3 is 16 amino acids long. Trimming took off 3 bases at V and 1 base at J, with 16 bases between the two ends.

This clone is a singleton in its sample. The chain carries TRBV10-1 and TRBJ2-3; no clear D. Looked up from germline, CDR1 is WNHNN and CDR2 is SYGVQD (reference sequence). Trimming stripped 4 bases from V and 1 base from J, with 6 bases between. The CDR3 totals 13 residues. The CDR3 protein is CASSVSGTDTQYF. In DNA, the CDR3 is TGCGCCAGCAGTGTTTCGGGCACAGATACGCAGTATTTT.

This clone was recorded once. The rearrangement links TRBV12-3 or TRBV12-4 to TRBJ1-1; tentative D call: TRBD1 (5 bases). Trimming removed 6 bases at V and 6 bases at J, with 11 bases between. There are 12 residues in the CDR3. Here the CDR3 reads CASRATVSEAFF. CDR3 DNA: TGTGCCAGCAGGGCGACAGTATCTGAAGCTTTCTTT.

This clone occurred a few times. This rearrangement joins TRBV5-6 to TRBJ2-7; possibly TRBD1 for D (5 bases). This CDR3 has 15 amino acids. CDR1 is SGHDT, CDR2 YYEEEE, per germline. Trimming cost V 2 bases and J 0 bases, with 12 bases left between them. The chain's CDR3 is CASSFLRTLSYEQYF. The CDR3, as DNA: TGTGCCAGCAGCTTCCTCCGGACACTCTCCTACGAGCAGTACTTC.

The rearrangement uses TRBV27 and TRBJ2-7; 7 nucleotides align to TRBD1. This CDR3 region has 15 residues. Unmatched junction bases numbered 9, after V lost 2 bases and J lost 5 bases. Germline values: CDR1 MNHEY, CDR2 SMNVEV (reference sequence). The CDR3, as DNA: TGTGCCAGCAGTTTACTGGGGACAGTGAAGGACGAGCAGTACTTC. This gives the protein CASSLLGTVKDEQYF.

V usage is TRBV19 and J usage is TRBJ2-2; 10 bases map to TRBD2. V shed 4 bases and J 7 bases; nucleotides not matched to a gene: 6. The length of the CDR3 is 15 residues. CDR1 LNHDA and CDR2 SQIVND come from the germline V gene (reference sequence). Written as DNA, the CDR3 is TGTGCCAGTAGTAATCTAGCGGGAGCGGTCGGGGAGCTGTTTTTT. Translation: CASSNLAGAVGELFF.

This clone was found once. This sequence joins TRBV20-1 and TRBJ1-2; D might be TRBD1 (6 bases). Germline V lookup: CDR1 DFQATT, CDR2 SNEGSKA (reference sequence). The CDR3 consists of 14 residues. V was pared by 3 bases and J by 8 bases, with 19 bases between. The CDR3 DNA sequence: TGCAGTGCTAGTTCGTTGGCAGGGGCGCGGGGCTACACCTTC. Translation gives CSASSLAGARGYTF.

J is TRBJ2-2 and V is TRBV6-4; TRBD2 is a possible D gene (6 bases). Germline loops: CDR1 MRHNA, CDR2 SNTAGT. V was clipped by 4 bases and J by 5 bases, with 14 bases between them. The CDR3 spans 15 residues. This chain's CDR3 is CASSAGGTGTGELFF. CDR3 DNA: TGTGCCAGCAGTGCTGGCGGGACCGGTACCGGGGAGCTGTTTTTT.

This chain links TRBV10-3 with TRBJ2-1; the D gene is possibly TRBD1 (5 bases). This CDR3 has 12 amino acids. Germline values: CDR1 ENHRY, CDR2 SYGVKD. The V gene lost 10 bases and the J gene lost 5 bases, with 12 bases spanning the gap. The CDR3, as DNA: TGTGCCACCAGGGCGGAGAACAATGAGCAGTTCTTC. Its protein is CATRAENNEQFF.

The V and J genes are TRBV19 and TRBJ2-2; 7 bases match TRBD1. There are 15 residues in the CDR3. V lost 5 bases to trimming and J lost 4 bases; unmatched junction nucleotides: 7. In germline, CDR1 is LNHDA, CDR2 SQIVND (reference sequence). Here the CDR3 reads CASSQGVRGTGELFF. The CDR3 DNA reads TGTGCCAGTAGTCAGGGGGTAAGGGGCACCGGGGAGCTGTTTTTT.

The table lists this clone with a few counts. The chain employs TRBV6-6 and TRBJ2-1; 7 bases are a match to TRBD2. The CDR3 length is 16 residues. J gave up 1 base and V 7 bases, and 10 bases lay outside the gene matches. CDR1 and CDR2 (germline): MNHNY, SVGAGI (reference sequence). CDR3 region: CASTSGVFASYNEQFF. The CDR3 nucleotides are TGTGCCAGCACCAGCGGGGTGTTCGCTTCCTACAATGAGCAGTTCTTC.

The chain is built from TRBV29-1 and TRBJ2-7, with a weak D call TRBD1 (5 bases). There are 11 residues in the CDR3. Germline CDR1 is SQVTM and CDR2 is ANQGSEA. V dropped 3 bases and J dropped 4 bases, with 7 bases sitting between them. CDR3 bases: TGCAGCGTTGATAAGGGGTACGAGCAGTACTTC. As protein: CSVDKGYEQYF.

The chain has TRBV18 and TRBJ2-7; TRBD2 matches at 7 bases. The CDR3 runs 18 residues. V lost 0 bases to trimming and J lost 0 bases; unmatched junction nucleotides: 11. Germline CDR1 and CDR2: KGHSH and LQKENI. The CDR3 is CASSPPRETSSSSYEQYF. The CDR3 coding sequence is TGTGCCAGCTCACCACCGCGGGAGACTAGCAGTAGCTCCTACGAGCAGTACTTC.

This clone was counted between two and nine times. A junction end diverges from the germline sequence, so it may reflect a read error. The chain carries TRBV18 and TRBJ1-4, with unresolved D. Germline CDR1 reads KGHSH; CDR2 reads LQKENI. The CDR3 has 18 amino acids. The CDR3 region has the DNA TGTGCCAGCTCGCCACCGTTGAGGGCCCTCGGGACTAATGAAAAACTGTTTTTT. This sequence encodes CASSPPLRALGTNEKLFF.

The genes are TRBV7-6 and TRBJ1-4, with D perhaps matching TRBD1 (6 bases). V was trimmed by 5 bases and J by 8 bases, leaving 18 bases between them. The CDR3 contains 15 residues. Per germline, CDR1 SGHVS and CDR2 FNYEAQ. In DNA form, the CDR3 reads TGTGCCAGCAGCCCCGGGACACCAAGGGACGAAAAACTGTTTTTT. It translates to CASSPGTPRDEKLFF. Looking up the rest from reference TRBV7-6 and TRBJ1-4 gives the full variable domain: GAGVSQSPRYKVTKRGQDVALRCDPISGHVSLYWYRQALGQGPEFLTYFNYEAQQDKSGLPNDRFSAERPEGSISTLTIQRTEQRDSAMYRCASSPGTPRDEKLFFGSGTQLSVL.

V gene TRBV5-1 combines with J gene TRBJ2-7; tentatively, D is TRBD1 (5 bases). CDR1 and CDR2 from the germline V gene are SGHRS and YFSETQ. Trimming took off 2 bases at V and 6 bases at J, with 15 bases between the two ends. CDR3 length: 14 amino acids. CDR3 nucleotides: TGCGCCAGCAGCTTCTTGGACACGGGCGGCGAGCAGTACTTC. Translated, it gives CASSFLDTGGEQYF.

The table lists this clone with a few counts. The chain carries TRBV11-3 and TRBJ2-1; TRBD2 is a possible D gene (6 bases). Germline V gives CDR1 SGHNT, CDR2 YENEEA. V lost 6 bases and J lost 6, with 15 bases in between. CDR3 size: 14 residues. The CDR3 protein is CASSSPRRGNEQFF. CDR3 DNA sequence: TGTGCCAGCAGTTCCCCGCGGAGGGGCAATGAGCAGTTCTTC.

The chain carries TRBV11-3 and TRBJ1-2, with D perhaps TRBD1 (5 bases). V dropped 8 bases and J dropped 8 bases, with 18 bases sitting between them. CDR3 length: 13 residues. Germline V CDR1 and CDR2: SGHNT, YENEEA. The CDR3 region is CASSPGGNWGYTF. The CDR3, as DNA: TGTGCCAGCTCTCCCGGGGGGAACTGGGGCTACACCTTC.

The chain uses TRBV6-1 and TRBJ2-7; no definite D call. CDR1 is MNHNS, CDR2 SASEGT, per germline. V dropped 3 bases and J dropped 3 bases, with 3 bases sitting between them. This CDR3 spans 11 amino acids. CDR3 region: CASSERYEQYF. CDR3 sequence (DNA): TGTGCCAGCAGTGAGCGCTACGAGCAGTACTTC.

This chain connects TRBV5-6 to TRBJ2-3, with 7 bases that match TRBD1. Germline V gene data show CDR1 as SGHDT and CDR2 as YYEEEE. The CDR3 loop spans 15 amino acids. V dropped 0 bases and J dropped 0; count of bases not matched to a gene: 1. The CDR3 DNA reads TGTGCCAGCAGCTTGGGGGGACAGAGCACAGATACGCAGTATTTT. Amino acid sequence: CASSLGGQSTDTQYF.

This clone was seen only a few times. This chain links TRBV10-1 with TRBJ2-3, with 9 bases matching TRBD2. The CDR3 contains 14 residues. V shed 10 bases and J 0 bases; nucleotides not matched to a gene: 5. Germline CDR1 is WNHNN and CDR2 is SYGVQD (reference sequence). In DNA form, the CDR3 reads TGCGCCATCCCTAGCGGGGTCAGCACAGATACGCAGTATTTT. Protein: CAIPSGVSTDTQYF.

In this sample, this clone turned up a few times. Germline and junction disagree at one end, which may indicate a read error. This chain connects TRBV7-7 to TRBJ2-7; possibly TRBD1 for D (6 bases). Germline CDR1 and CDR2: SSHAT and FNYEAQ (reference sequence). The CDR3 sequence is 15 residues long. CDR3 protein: CASSFQGTSSYEQYF. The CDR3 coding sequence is TGTGCTAGCAGCTTTCAGGGGACGAGCTCCTACGAGCAGTACTTC.

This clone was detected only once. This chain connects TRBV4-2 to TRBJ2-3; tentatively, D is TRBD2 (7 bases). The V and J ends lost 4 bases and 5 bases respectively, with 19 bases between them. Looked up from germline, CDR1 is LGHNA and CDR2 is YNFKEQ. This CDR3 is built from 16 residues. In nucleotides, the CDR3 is TGTGCCAGCAGCCGGACAGTGAGCGGGGCGATAGATACGCAGTATTTT. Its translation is CASSRTVSGAIDTQYF.

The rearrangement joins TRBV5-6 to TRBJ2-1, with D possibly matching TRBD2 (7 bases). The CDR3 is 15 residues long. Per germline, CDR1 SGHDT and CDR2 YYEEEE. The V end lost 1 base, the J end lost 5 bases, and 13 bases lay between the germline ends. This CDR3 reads CASSLPAGAHNEQFF. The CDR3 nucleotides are TGTGCCAGCAGCTTGCCTGCGGGGGCCCACAATGAGCAGTTCTTC.

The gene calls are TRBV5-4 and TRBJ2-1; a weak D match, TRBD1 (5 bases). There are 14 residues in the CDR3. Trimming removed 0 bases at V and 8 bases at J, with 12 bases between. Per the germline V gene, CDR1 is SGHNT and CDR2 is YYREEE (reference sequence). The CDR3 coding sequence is TGTGCCAGCAGCTTGGAAGGGGTAGGGTATGAGCAGTTCTTC. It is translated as CASSLEGVGYEQFF. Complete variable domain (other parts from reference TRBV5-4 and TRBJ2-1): ETGVTQSPTHLIKTRGQQVTLRCSSQSGHNTVSWYQQALGQGPQFIFQYYREEENGRGNFPPRFSGLQFPNYSSELNVNALELDDSALYLCASSLEGVGYEQFFGPGTRLTVL.

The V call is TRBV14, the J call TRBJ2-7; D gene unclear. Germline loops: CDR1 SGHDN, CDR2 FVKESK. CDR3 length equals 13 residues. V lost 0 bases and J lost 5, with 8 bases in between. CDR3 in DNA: TGTGCCAGCAGCCAAGATTTGGGCCACGAGCAGTACTTC. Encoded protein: CASSQDLGHEQYF.

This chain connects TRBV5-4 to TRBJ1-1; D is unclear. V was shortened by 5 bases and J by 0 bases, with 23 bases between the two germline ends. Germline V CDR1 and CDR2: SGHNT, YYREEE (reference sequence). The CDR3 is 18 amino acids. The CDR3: CASRRGGGLGSMNTEAFF. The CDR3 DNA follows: TGTGCCAGCAGGAGAGGAGGAGGTTTGGGCTCCATGAACACTGAAGCTTTCTTT.

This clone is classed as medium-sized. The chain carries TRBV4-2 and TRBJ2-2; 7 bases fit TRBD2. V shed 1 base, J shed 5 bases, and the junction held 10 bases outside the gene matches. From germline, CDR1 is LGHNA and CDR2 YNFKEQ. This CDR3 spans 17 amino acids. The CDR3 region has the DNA TGTGCCAGCAGCCAAGTCCCTGGCGGGAGAATTACCGGGGAGCTGTTTTTT. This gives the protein CASSQVPGGRITGELFF.

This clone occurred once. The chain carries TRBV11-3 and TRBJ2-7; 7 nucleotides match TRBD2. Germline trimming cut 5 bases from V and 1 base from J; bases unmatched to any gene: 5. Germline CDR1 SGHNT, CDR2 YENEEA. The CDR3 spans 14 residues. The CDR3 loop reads CASSETAGSYEQYF. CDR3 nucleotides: TGTGCCAGCAGCGAGACAGCGGGATCCTACGAGCAGTACTTC.

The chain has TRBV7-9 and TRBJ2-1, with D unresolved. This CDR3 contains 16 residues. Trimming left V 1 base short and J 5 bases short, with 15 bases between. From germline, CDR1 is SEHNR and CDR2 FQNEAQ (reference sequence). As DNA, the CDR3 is TGTGCCAGCAGCTTAGGGTCTGTGGCCAGAAACAATGAGCAGTTCTTC. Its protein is CASSLGSVARNNEQFF.

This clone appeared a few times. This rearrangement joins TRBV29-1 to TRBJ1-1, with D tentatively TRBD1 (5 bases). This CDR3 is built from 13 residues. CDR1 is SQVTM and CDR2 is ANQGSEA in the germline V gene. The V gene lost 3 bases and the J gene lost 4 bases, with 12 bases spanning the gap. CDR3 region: CSVEGHGATEAFF. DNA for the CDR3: TGCAGCGTTGAGGGGCATGGGGCCACTGAAGCTTTCTTT.